A single sample is the source of the 27 T cell receptor beta chains below, sequenced in a study of cytomegalovirus exposure and HLA in healthy donors. This PCR relied on a set of 60 Vbeta primers and 13 Jbeta primers. The repertoire was sequenced with immunoSEQ multiplex PCR; TCRdb's copy has only in-frame clones and lacks some. The sample has roughly 160,000 clones, approximately 82% seen once. The sample was PBMCs. Every receptor here comes from a woman in her thirties or forties in good health and CMV-seropositive.

The V and J genes are TRBV28 and TRBJ1-4; weak D call: TRBD1 (5 bases). This CDR3 region has 15 residues. Germline lookup yields CDR1 MDHEN and CDR2 SYDVKM. The V gene lost 1 base and the J gene lost 8 bases, with 14 bases spanning the gap. The CDR3 region is CASSLYGGIREKLFF. For the CDR3, the DNA is TGTGCCAGCAGTTTATACGGGGGGATACGGGAAAAACTGTTTTTT.

The genes are TRBV27 and TRBJ2-1, with D unclear. Germline V CDR1 and CDR2: MNHEY, SMNVEV (reference sequence). This CDR3 is built from 14 residues. V lost 8 bases, J lost 7 bases, and 18 bases lay in between. The CDR3 sequence: CASRRLESQNEQFF. The CDR3 coding sequence is TGTGCCAGCCGGAGATTGGAGAGCCAAAATGAGCAGTTCTTC.

The chain has TRBV6-5 and TRBJ1-5, with D unclear. The CDR3 is made up of 16 amino acids. V lost 0 bases and J 0 bases, leaving 9 bases between the germline ends. Germline V gene lookup returns CDR1 MNHEY and CDR2 SVGAGI. The CDR3: CASSYSTHFSNQPQHF. The CDR3 DNA reads TGTGCCAGCAGTTACTCGACACATTTTAGCAATCAGCCCCAGCATTTT.

V gene TRBV28 combines with J gene TRBJ1-1; D call uncertain. The ends were cut back, 7 bases at V and 2 bases at J, with 8 bases in the middle. Germline V lookup: CDR1 MDHEN, CDR2 SYDVKM. The CDR3 is 12 amino acids. This CDR3 is CASKQANTEAFF. CDR3 nucleotide sequence: TGTGCCAGCAAGCAGGCCAACACTGAAGCTTTCTTT.

The J gene is TRBJ1-4, the V gene TRBV5-1; 7 bases align to TRBD1. The CDR3 is 15 amino acids. Germline loops: CDR1 SGHRS, CDR2 YFSETQ. Losses at the gene ends were 4 bases for V and 2 bases for J; bases not matched to a gene: 5. The CDR3 here is CASSQGDSTNEKLFF. The CDR3 coding sequence is TGCGCCAGCAGCCAAGGGGACAGCACTAATGAAAAACTGTTTTTT.

This clone was counted only a few times. This chain links TRBV6-6 with TRBJ2-2; 10 bases are a match to TRBD1. The germline CDR1 and CDR2 sequences are MNHNY and SVGAGI (reference sequence). J gave up 7 bases and V 8 bases, and 7 bases lay outside the gene matches. The CDR3 has 14 residues. Here the CDR3 reads CASGGTGAVGELFF. Written as DNA, the CDR3 is TGTGCCAGCGGGGGGACAGGGGCAGTCGGGGAGCTGTTTTTT.

There are a few counts of this clone. V gene TRBV6-6 combines with J gene TRBJ1-2; no clear D gene. Germline CDR1 MNHNY, CDR2 SVGAGI (reference sequence). Deletions cut 0 bases from V and 1 base from J, with 6 bases between. The CDR3 is made up of 14 amino acids. The CDR3 region is CASSYSTNNYGYTF. The CDR3 region has the DNA TGTGCCAGCAGTTACTCGACAAATAACTATGGCTACACCTTC.

The chain uses TRBV7-8 and TRBJ1-1; weak D call: TRBD1 (5 bases). The V end lost 3 bases, the J end lost 7 bases, and 12 bases lay between the germline ends. Germline values: CDR1 SGHVS, CDR2 FQNEAQ. The CDR3 sequence is 13 residues long. The CDR3 reads CASSLSPTDEAFF. The CDR3 DNA sequence: TGTGCCAGCAGCTTGTCGCCGACAGATGAAGCTTTCTTT.

This rearrangement joins TRBV11-3 to TRBJ2-7; the match to TRBD1 covers 9 bases. Germline trimming cut 5 bases from V and 9 bases from J; bases unmatched to any gene: 20. Germline CDR1 and CDR2: SGHNT and YENEEA. The CDR3 has 17 amino acids. CDR3 DNA: TGTGCCAGCAGCACCTCCACAGGGACAGGGAGCAGACTTCGGCAGTACTTC. Translated: CASSTSTGTGSRLRQYF.

This clone was counted between two and nine times. The chain is built from TRBV6-5 and TRBJ1-5, with 7 bases fitting TRBD1. The CDR3 has 15 amino acids. V was pared by 6 bases and J by 6 bases, with 11 bases of the junction left unmatched. Germline CDR1 and CDR2: MNHEY and SVGAGI. The CDR3 is CASRERTGSGQPQHF. The CDR3 region has the DNA TGTGCCAGCAGAGAGAGGACAGGATCAGGTCAGCCCCAGCATTTT.

The chain combines TRBV11-1 with TRBJ2-3; D perhaps matches TRBD1 (6 bases). This CDR3 contains 12 residues. V dropped 3 bases and J dropped 5 bases, with 6 bases sitting between them. In germline, CDR1 is SGHAT, CDR2 FQDESV (reference sequence). The CDR3 spells CASSLDRDTQYF. DNA for the CDR3: TGTGCCAGCAGCTTGGACAGAGATACGCAGTATTTT.

The chain carries TRBV7-6 and TRBJ2-3, with 7 nucleotides matching TRBD2. Trimming took 1 base from V and 2 from J; bases not matched to a gene: 6. Germline lookup yields CDR1 SGHVS and CDR2 FNYEAQ. The CDR3 sequence is 16 residues long. The CDR3 DNA is TGTGCCAGCAGCTTAGTTTTTAGCGGGTCCACAGATACGCAGTATTTT. Translated: CASSLVFSGSTDTQYF.

This chain links TRBV5-1 with TRBJ2-7; no reliable D call. CDR1 is SGHRS and CDR2 is YFSETQ in the germline V gene. V was shortened by 0 bases and J by 1 base, with 8 bases between the two germline ends. The CDR3 runs to 14 residues. In DNA, the CDR3 is TGCGCCAGCAGCTTGGGGTGGCAATCCTACGAGCAGTACTTC. Translation gives CASSLGWQSYEQYF.

The chain uses TRBV30 and TRBJ2-2, with D possibly matching TRBD1 (6 bases). Germline lookup yields CDR1 GTSNPN and CDR2 SVGIG (reference sequence). CDR3 length: 13 residues. Trimming pared 4 bases from V and 5 bases from J, leaving 11 bases between. CDR3 loop: CAWTGTTTGELFF. The DNA of the CDR3 is TGTGCCTGGACCGGGACAACAACCGGGGAGCTGTTTTTT.

V is TRBV4-1 and J is TRBJ1-2; TRBD1 agrees at 7 bases. Unmatched junction bases numbered 6, after V lost 2 bases and J lost 6 bases. CDR1 MGHRA and CDR2 YSYEKL come from the germline V gene. The CDR3 length is 14 residues. This CDR3 is CASSQQKDRDGYTF. CDR3 coding DNA: TGCGCCAGCAGCCAACAGAAAGACAGGGATGGCTACACCTTC.

The J gene is TRBJ1-3, the V gene TRBV28, with 9 positions matching TRBD1. V shed 1 base, J shed 2 bases, and the junction held 6 bases outside the gene matches. From germline, CDR1 is MDHEN and CDR2 SYDVKM. CDR3 length equals 17 residues. CDR3 sequence reads: CASSLSGTGKAGNTIYF. The CDR3, as DNA: TGTGCCAGCAGTTTATCGGGGACAGGGAAAGCTGGAAACACCATATATTTT.

The V call is TRBV4-1, the J call TRBJ2-7; 7 bases match TRBD2. The CDR3 has 12 residues. CDR1 is MGHRA, CDR2 YSYEKL, per germline. CDR3 region: CASSQDRRGGPV. The CDR3 DNA follows: TGCGCCAGCAGCCAAGATAGGAGGGGAGGGCCGGTG.

The chain couples TRBV28 to TRBJ1-1; tentatively, D is TRBD1 (5 bases). The CDR3 is 11 residues long. V gave up 5 bases and J gave up 7 bases, with 8 bases separating them. Germline V gives CDR1 MDHEN, CDR2 SYDVKM. This chain's CDR3 is CASSRQYEAFF. CDR3 coding DNA: TGTGCCAGCAGTCGACAGTATGAAGCTTTCTTT.

The J gene is TRBJ2-1, the V gene TRBV11-2; the match to TRBD1 covers 8 bases. The germline gives CDR1 SGHAT, CDR2 FQNNGV. V shed 0 bases and J 8 bases; nucleotides not matched to a gene: 6. The CDR3 contains 15 residues. The CDR3 sequence is CASSLEGQVFHEQFF. For the CDR3, the DNA is TGTGCCAGCAGCTTAGAGGGACAGGTTTTCCATGAGCAGTTCTTC. The full variable domain, rest sourced from reference TRBV11-2 and TRBJ2-1, is EAGVAQSPRYKIIEKRQSVAFWCNPISGHATLYWYQQILGQGPKLLIQFQNNGVVDDSQLPKDRFSAERLKGVDSTLKIQPAKLEDSAVYLCASSLEGQVFHEQFFGPGTRLTVL.

This sequence joins TRBV18 and TRBJ1-5, with 7 nucleotides matching TRBD1. The germline V gene has CDR1 KGHSH and CDR2 LQKENI. This CDR3 is built from 13 residues. The V segment lost 5 bases and the J segment 6 bases; nucleotides outside the gene matches: 4. The CDR3 nucleotides read TGTGCCAGCTCAGGCGGGGACAGTCAGCCCCAGCATTTT. Encoded protein: CASSGGDSQPQHF. Together with reference TRBV18 and TRBJ1-5, the CDR3 gives the full variable domain: NAGVMQNPRHLVRRRGQEARLRCSPMKGHSHVYWYRQLPEEGLKFMVYLQKENIIDESGMPKERFSAEFPKEGPSILRIQQVVRGDSAAYFCASSGGDSQPQHFGDGTRLSIL.

CDR3 sequence (DNA): TGTGCCAGCAGCAAGATACCGGGACTAGCGGGAAAGAGCTCCTACAATGAGCAGTTCTTC. Amino acids: CASSKIPGLAGKSSYNEQFF. The chain couples TRBV21-1 to TRBJ2-1; the D call TRBD2 from the table was never checked on the DNA. TRBV21-1 is labeled a pseudogene. The length of the CDR3 is 20 residues.

The V call is TRBV2, the J call TRBJ2-1, with D perhaps TRBD2 (5 bases). The CDR3 has 15 residues. Germline CDR1 is SNHLY and CDR2 is FYNNEI. Between the trimmed V and J ends, which lost 3 bases and 10 bases, there was a span of 19 bases. The CDR3 region has the DNA TGTGCCAGCAGTGATGGAGGCCCCCGCCAAAGCGAGCAGTTCTTC. Translated, it gives CASSDGGPRQSEQFF.

The chain has TRBV30 and TRBJ1-1; D is possibly TRBD1 (6 bases). Germline CDR1 reads GTSNPN; CDR2 reads SVGIG (reference sequence). The CDR3 length is 14 residues. Between the trimmed V and J ends, which lost 4 bases and 1 base, there was a span of 13 bases. The CDR3 sequence: CAWKGDRRNTEAFF. CDR3 coding DNA: TGTGCCTGGAAGGGTGACAGGAGGAACACTGAAGCTTTCTTT.

V gene TRBV5-1 combines with J gene TRBJ1-1; D is perhaps TRBD1 (6 bases). The ends were cut back, 6 bases at V and 3 bases at J, with 18 bases in the middle. CDR1 and CDR2 from the germline V gene are SGHRS and YFSETQ. The CDR3 consists of 15 residues. CDR3 amino acids: CASTPGGGGDTEAFF. DNA of the CDR3: TGCGCCAGCACCCCTGGGGGGGGCGGGGACACTGAAGCTTTCTTT.

The V and J genes are TRBV6-5 and TRBJ2-1; D might be TRBD1 (5 bases). The CDR3 runs 14 residues. The V end was cut by 2 bases, the J end by 0 bases, with 5 bases between. Germline lookup yields CDR1 MNHEY and CDR2 SVGAGI. The CDR3 nucleotides read TGTGCCAGCAGTTACGACAGCTCCTACAATGAGCAGTTCTTC. Protein product: CASSYDSSYNEQFF.

The rearrangement links TRBV27 to TRBJ2-1; D gene uncertain. V was clipped by 6 bases and J by 1 base, with 10 bases between them. Germline CDR1 is MNHEY and CDR2 is SMNVEV (reference sequence). The CDR3 spans 14 residues. This CDR3 reads CASRTRASYNEQFF. Written as DNA, the CDR3 is TGTGCCAGCAGGACACGAGCATCCTACAATGAGCAGTTCTTC.

This rearrangement joins TRBV11-1 to TRBJ2-2; 7 nucleotides match TRBD2. This CDR3 is built from 16 residues. V lost 2 bases to trimming and J lost 6 bases; unmatched junction nucleotides: 9. CDR1 and CDR2 from the germline V gene are SGHAT and FQDESV (reference sequence). The CDR3 loop reads CASSLMAGEVAGELFF. CDR3 in DNA: TGTGCCAGCAGCTTAATGGCGGGAGAAGTGGCCGGGGAGCTGTTTTTT.